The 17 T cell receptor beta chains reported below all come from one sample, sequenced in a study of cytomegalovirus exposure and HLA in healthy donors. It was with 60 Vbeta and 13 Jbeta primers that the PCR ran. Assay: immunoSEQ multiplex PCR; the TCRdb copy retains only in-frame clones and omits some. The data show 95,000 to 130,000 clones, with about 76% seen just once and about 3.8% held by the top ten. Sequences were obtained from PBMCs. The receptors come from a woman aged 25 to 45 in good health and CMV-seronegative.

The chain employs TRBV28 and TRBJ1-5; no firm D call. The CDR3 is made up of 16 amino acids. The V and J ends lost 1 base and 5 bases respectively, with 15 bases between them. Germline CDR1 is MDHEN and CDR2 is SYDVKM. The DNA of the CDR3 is TGTGCCAGCAGTTTATTCCACGGGGAACTATATCAGCCCCAGCATTTT. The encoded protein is CASSLFHGELYQPQHF.

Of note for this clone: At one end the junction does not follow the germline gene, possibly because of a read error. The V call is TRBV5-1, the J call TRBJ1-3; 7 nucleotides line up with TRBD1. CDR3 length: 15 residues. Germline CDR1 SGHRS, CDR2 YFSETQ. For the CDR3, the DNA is TGCGCCAGCAGTTTGGGGACAGCTACTGGAAACACCATATATTTT. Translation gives CASSLGTATGNTIYF.

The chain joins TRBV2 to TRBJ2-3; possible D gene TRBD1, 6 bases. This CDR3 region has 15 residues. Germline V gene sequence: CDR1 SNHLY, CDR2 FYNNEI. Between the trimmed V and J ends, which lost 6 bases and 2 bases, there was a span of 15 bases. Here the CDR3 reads CASSEGEPNTDTQYF. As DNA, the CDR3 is TGTGCCAGCAGCGAGGGGGAGCCTAACACAGATACGCAGTATTTT.

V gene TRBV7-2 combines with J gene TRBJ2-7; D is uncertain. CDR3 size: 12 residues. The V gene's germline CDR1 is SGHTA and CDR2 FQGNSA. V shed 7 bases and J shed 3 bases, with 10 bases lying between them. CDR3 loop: CASNYINYEQYF. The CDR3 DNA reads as TGTGCCAGCAACTACATTAACTACGAGCAGTACTTC.

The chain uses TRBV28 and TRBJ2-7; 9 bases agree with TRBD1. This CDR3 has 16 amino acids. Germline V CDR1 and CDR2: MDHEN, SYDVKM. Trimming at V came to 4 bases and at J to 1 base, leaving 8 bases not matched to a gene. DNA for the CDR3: TGTGCCAGCAGTTCGTTATTCGGACAGGGGTCCTACGAGCAGTACTTC. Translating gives CASSSLFGQGSYEQYF. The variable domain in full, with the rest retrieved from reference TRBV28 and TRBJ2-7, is DVKVTQSSRYLVKRTGEKVFLECVQDMDHENMFWYRQDPGLGLRLIYFSYDVKMKEKGDIPEGYSVSREKKERFSLILESASTNQTSMYLCASSSLFGQGSYEQYFGPGTRLTVT.

DNA of the CDR3: TGCGCCAGCAGCTTGCAATCCAAACGAGGGGAAAAACTGTTTTTT. Amino acids: CASSLQSKRGEKLFF. The rearrangement uses TRBV5-1 and TRBJ1-4, with D uncertain. The CDR3 has 15 residues. Trimming removed 1 base at V and 8 bases at J, with 15 bases between. Germline V gene lookup returns CDR1 SGHRS and CDR2 YFSETQ.

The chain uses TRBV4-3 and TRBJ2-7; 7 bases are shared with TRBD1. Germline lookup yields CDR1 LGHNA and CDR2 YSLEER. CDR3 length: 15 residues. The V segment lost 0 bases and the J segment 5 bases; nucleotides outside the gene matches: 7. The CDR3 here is CASSQEARGSNEQYF. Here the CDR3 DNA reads TGCGCCAGCAGCCAAGAGGCCAGGGGGTCCAACGAGCAGTACTTC.

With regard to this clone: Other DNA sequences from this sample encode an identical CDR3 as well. The CDR3 loop reads CASSLAGDGTDTQYF. The CDR3 region has the DNA TGCGCCAGCAGCTTAGCGGGAGATGGCACAGATACGCAGTATTTT. This chain links TRBV5-1 with TRBJ2-3; TRBD2 agrees at 8 bases. This CDR3 is built from 15 residues. The V gene end was trimmed by 2 bases and the J gene end by 1 base; junction bases not matched to a gene: 3. The germline V gene encodes CDR1 SGHRS and CDR2 YFSETQ.

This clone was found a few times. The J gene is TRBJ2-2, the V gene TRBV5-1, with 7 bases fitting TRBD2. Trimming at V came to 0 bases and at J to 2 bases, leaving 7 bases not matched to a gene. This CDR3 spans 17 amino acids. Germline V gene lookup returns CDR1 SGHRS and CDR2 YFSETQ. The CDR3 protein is CASSLGATSANTGELFF. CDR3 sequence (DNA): TGCGCCAGCAGCTTGGGGGCCACTAGCGCCAACACCGGGGAGCTGTTTTTT.

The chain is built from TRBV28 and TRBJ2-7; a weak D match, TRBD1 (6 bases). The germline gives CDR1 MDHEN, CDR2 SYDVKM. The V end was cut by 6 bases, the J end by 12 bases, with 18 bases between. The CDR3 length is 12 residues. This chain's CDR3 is CASRDSAKSGYF. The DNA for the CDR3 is TGTGCCAGCAGGGACAGCGCCAAATCAGGGTACTTC.

The CDR3 DNA follows: TGCGCCAGCAGCCAAGCCGGGACTACCTCCTACGAGCAGTACTTC. Its translation is CASSQAGTTSYEQYF. The chain is built from TRBV4-1 and TRBJ2-7, with 7 bases fitting TRBD2. The CDR3 extends over 15 amino acids. CDR1 is MGHRA, CDR2 YSYEKL, per germline. The V gene end was trimmed by 1 base and the J gene end by 0 bases; junction bases not matched to a gene: 3.

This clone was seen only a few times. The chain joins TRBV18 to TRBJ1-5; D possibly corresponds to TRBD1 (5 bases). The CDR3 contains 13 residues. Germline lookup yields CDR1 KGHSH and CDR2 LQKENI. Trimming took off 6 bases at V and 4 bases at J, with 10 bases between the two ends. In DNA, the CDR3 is TGTGCCAGCTCCGGCGGGGGGAATCAGCCCCAGCATTTT. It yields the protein CASSGGGNQPQHF.

CDR3 nucleotides: TGTGCCAGCAGAGACGGACAGGGCTGGGGAGAGCAGTACTTC. Amino acids: CASRDGQGWGEQYF. V usage is TRBV6-5 and J usage is TRBJ2-7, with 8 nucleotides matching TRBD1. CDR1 MNHEY and CDR2 SVGAGI come from the germline V gene. CDR3 length: 14 amino acids. Losses at the gene ends were 6 bases for V and 7 bases for J; bases not matched to a gene: 11.

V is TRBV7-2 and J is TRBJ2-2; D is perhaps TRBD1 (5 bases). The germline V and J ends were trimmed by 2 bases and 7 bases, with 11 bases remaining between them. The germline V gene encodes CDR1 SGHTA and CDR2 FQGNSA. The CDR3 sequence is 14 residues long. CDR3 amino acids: CASSLNRGVGELFF. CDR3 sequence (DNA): TGTGCCAGCAGCTTAAATAGGGGCGTCGGGGAGCTGTTTTTT.

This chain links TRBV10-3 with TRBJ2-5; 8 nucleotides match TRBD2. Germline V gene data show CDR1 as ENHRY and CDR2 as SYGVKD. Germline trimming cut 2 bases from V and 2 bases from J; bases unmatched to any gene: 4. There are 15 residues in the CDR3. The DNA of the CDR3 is TGTGCCATCAGTGAGCGACTAGCGTCACAAGAGACCCAGTACTTC. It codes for CAISERLASQETQYF.

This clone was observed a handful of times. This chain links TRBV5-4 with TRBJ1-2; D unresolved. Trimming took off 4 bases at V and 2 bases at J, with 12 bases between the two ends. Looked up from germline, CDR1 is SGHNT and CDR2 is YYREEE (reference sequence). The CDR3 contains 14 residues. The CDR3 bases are TGTGCCAGCAGCCCCTACGGGTCGAACTATGGCTACACCTTC. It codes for CASSPYGSNYGYTF.

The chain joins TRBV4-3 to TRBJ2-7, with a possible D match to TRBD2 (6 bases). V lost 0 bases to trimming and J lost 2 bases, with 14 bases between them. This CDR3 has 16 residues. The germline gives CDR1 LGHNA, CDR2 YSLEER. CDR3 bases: TGCGCCAGCAGCCAAGATTGGCAGGGAGGACCCTACGAGCAGTACTTC. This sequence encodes CASSQDWQGGPYEQYF.